This TCR beta chain originates from a study of control samples from healthy donors and cancer patients. V lost 5 bases to trimming and J lost 0 bases; unmatched junction nucleotides: 1. This CDR3 region has 14 residues. Germline V gives CDR1 MNHEY, CDR2 SVGAGI. The repertoire was sequenced with immunoSEQ multiplex PCR; TCRdb's copy has only in-frame clones and lacks some. Found here are roughly 38,000 clones, over 65% of them singletons; the top ten hold around 50%. This chain uses TRBV6-5 with TRBJ2-3; 8 nucleotides match TRBD2. This TCR came from a man aged 60-69 years in good health. Material: blood. CDR3 nucleotides: TGTGCCAGCAGTCTAGCGGGCAGCACAGATACGCAGTATTTT. It yields the protein CASSLAGSTDTQYF.